Included here is one T cell receptor (beta chain) sequence, with context. Authors' analysis steps: From reference gene primer amplification, estimates of nucleated cell counts were derived. Profiled with immunoSEQ multiplex PCR; TCRdb holds only in-frame clones, not every one. V and J calls and clone size follow that table, whereas D and trimming were derived from the DNA. The sample records 160,000 or so clones, approximately 83% being singletons. J was trimmed by 6 bases and V by 1 base; bases with no gene match: 4. CDR1 is GTSNPN and CDR2 is SVGIG in the germline V gene (reference sequence). The CDR3 consists of 13 residues. This record comes from a study of blood T cell repertoires in COVID-19. Study overall: Spain, Italy and the United States supplied samples that represented acute and convalescent COVID-19. In each case, the material was cDNA or gDNA derived from T cells, B-cell-depleted T cells, or PBMCs.

Sequenced material: peripheral blood. J is TRBJ1-1 and V is TRBV30; 8 bases match TRBD1. The receptor comes from a man in his 70s who had recovered from COVID-19. The CDR3 reads CAWSGQGKAEAFF. CDR3 DNA: TGTGCCTGGAGTGGACAGGGGAAAGCTGAAGCTTTCTTT. The whole variable domain, remainder taken from reference TRBV30 and TRBJ1-1, is SQTIHQWPATLVQPVGSPLSLECTVEGTSNPNLYWYRQAAGRGLQLLFYSVGIGQISSEVPQNLSASRPQDRQFILSSKKLLLSDSGFYLCAWSGQGKAEAFFGQGTRLTVV.